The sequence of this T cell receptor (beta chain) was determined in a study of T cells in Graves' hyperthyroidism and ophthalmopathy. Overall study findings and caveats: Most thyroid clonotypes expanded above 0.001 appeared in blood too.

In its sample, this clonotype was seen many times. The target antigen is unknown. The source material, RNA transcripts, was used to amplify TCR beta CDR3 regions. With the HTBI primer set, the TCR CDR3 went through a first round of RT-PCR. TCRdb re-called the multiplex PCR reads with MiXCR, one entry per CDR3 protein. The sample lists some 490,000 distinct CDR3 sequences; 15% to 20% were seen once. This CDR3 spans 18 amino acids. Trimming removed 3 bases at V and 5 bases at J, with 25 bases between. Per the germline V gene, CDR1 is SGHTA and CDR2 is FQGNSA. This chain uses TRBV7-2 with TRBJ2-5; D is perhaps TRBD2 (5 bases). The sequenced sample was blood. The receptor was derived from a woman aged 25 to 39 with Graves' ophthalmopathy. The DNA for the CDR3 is TGTGCCAGCAGCTTTCTGACCGGGATTACGGGCCTCTGGGAGACCCAGTACTTC. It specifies CASSFLTGITGLWETQYF.